These 6 T cell receptor beta chains were all obtained from the same sample, sequenced in a study of blood T cell repertoires in COVID-19 (dated by TCRdb to 2020 to 2021). The library was generated by the immunoSEQ multiplex PCR assay. TCRdb took this table from immuneACCESS and kept in-frame rearrangements with V and J called. Such tables lack part of the clones; where checked against another copy, unresolved V genes explain under half of the gap, and the rest is unexplained. The sample table records under 150,000 clones; around 81% of these occur just once. Clones ranked in the top ten supply less than 14% of the sample. The sequenced sample was peripheral blood. All receptors derive from a human donor in a cohort sampled during active COVID-19.

This chain joins TRBV18 and TRBJ2-3; TRBD2 is a possible D gene (5 bases). Germline V gives CDR1 KGHSH, CDR2 LQKENI. V was shortened by 1 base and J by 2 bases, with 16 bases between the two germline ends. This CDR3 has 17 residues. The CDR3, as DNA: TGTGCCAGCTCACCACAGGTCAGCGGACCAAACACAGATACGCAGTATTTT. Its translation is CASSPQVSGPNTDTQYF.

J is TRBJ1-5 and V is TRBV3-1 (or the pseudogene TRBV3-2); D may be TRBD1 (5 bases). V dropped 0 bases and J dropped 7 bases, with 13 bases sitting between them. CDR1 LGHDT and CDR2 YNNKEL come from the germline V gene (reference sequence). The CDR3 has 15 residues. The CDR3 sequence is CASSQDGGVWQPQHF. CDR3 sequence (DNA): TGTGCCAGCAGCCAAGATGGAGGGGTGTGGCAGCCCCAGCATTTT.

This clone was counted once. This sequence joins TRBV4-1 and TRBJ1-1, with no clear D. CDR1 and CDR2 from the germline V gene are MGHRA and YSYEKL. This CDR3 comprises 14 residues. V was clipped by 4 bases and J by 0 bases, with 9 bases between them. The CDR3 nucleotides read TGCGCCAGCAGCCGCGAGCTCATGAACACTGAAGCTTTCTTT. Translation gives CASSRELMNTEAFF.

This rearrangement joins TRBV27 to TRBJ2-7; 10 nucleotides line up with TRBD1. The J segment lost 7 bases and the V segment lost 4 bases, leaving 7 bases of the junction unmatched. Germline lookup yields CDR1 MNHEY and CDR2 SMNVEV (reference sequence). This CDR3 region has 14 residues. DNA for the CDR3: TGTGCCAGCAGTTCCGGGACAGGGGCAGGGGAGCAGTACTTC. Its translation: CASSSGTGAGEQYF.

The V gene is TRBV30, the J gene TRBJ1-2; maybe TRBD1 (6 bases). Per germline, CDR1 GTSNPN and CDR2 SVGIG (reference sequence). Between the trimmed V and J ends, which lost 2 bases and 5 bases, there was a span of 21 bases. CDR3 length: 16 amino acids. CDR3 amino acids: CAWSPEGGWGSYGYTF. The CDR3 DNA follows: TGTGCCTGGAGTCCGGAGGGGGGGTGGGGGAGTTATGGCTACACCTTC.

The rearrangement links TRBV5-1 to TRBJ2-3; the match to TRBD2 covers 12 bases. Looked up from germline, CDR1 is SGHRS and CDR2 is YFSETQ. This CDR3 is 16 amino acids long. Trimming cost V 4 bases and J 5 bases; bases outside gene matches: 8. The CDR3 DNA reads as TGCGCCAGCAGCCAATCTAGCGGGGGGGTCGAAGATACGCAGTATTTT. Its protein is CASSQSSGGVEDTQYF.